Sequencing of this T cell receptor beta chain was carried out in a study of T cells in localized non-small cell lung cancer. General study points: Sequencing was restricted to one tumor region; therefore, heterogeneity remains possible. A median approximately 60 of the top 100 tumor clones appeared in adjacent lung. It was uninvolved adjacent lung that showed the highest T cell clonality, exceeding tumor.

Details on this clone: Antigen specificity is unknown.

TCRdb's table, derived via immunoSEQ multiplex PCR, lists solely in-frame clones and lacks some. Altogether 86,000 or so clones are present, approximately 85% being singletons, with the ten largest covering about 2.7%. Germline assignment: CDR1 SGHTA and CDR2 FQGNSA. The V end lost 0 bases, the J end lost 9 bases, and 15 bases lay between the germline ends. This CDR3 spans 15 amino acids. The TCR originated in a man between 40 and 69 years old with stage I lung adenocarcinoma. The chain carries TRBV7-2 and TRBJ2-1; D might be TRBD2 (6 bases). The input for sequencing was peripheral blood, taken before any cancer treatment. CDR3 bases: TGTGCCAGCAGCTTAGCGGGGGGAAGGAGAGGTGAGCAGTTCTTC. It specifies CASSLAGGRRGEQFF.